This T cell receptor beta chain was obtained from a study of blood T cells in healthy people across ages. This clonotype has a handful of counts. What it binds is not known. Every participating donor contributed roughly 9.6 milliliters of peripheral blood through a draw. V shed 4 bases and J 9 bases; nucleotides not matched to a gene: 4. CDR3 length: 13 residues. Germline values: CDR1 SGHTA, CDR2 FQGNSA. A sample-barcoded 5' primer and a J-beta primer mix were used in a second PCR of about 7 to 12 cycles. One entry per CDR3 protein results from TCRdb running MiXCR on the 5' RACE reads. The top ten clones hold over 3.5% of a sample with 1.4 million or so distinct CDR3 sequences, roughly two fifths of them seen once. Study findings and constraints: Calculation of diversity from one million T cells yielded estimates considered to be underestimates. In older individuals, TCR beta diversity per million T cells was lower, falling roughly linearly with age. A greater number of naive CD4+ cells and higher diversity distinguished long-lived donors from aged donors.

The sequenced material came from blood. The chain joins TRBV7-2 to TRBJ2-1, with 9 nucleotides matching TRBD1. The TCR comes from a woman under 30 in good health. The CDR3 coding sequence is TGTGCCAGCAGCTGGGACAGGGCGGGTGAGCAGTTCTTC. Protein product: CASSWDRAGEQFF.